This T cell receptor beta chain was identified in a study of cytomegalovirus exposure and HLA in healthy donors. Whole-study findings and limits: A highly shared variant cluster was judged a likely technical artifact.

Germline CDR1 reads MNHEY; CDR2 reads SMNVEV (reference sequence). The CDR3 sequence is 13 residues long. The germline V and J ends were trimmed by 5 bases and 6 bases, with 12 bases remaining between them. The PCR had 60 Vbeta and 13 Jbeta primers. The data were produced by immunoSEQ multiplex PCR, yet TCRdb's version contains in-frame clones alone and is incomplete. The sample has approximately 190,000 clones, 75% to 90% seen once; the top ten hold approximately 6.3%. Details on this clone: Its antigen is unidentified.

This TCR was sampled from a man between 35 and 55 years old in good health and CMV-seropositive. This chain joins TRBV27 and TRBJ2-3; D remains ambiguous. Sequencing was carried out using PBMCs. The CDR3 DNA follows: TGTGCCAGCAGTCCCCGCGCGTCGGATACGCAGTATTTT. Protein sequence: CASSPRASDTQYF.